The present T cell receptor (beta chain) was sequenced within a study of shared clonotypes between healthy human individuals. Germline lookup yields CDR1 SGHRS and CDR2 YFSETQ. Trimming took 7 bases from V and 3 from J, leaving 14 bases between them. CDR3 length: 14 amino acids. The table came from immunoSEQ multiplex PCR; TCRdb's copy has only in-frame clones and leaves some out. The data show about 990,000 clones, about 80% seen once. The chain employs TRBV5-1 and TRBJ1-3; unclear D gene. This receptor was obtained from a man younger than 35 in good health. Some clones in this sample may be carry-over from other donors' samples. Sequencing was done on a sample of memory CD4+ T cells from PBMCs. Subset indicated: CD45RA-negative fraction. Here the CDR3 DNA reads TGCGCCAGCTCCTCGGGGTTCGGTGGAAACACCATATATTTT. Translated, it gives CASSSGFGGNTIYF.